This TCR beta chain was recorded in a study of blood T cell repertoires in COVID-19. V shed 4 bases and J 2 bases; nucleotides not matched to a gene: 8. CDR1 and CDR2 (germline): SNHLY, FYNNEI. This CDR3 comprises 16 residues. This clone has just a few counts. Repertoires were generated with immunoSEQ multiplex PCR, while TCRdb's copy carries only in-frame clones and drops some. The sample records some 15,000 clones, around 90% being singletons. Sequenced sample: peripheral blood. The clonotype comes from a man aged 60 to 69 with active COVID-19. The rearrangement uses TRBV2 and TRBJ2-4; 7 bases are shared with TRBD1. The CDR3 sequence: CASSVGQAMTKNIQYF. The CDR3 DNA is TGTGCCAGCAGTGTTGGACAGGCTATGACCAAAAACATTCAGTACTTC.